Following are 32 T cell receptor beta chains from one sample sequenced in a study of T cell changes during pregnancy in multiple sclerosis (dated by TCRdb to the late 2010s). The library came from the immunoSEQ multiplex PCR assay. TCRdb holds this immuneACCESS table with in-frame rearrangements only. Some clones are missing; in checked studies, unresolved V genes explain under half, and the rest has no known cause. In all, the sample holds approximately 51,000 clones, and 94% of those were seen once. The ten top clones hold about 0.5% of the sample. The specimen comprised CD4+ T cells from peripheral blood mononuclear cells, sampled in the second trimester of pregnancy. These TCRs come from a female donor with multiple sclerosis, enrolled in a pregnancy study.

The chain employs TRBV20-1 and TRBJ1-1; D possibly corresponds to TRBD1 (6 bases). This CDR3 spans 11 amino acids. V gave up 6 bases and J gave up 6 bases, with 11 bases separating them. Germline values: CDR1 DFQATT, CDR2 SNEGSKA (reference sequence). The CDR3 here is CSARGGPEAFF. As DNA, the CDR3 is TGCAGTGCCCGTGGGGGCCCTGAAGCTTTCTTT.

In its sample, this clone was seen once. The genes are TRBV5-5 and TRBJ2-4; D call uncertain. CDR1 is SGHKS, CDR2 YYEKEE, per germline (reference sequence). The ends were cut back, 2 bases at V and 13 bases at J, with 16 bases in the middle. The length of the CDR3 is 13 residues. In DNA, the CDR3 is TGTGCCAGCAGCTTTTATAGCCCACCAGACCAGTACTTC. It translates to CASSFYSPPDQYF.

The CDR3 loop reads CASSLFRQGAHLNTEAFF. The CDR3 nucleotides are TGTGCCAGCAGCTTGTTCCGCCAGGGGGCGCATTTAAACACTGAAGCTTTCTTT. The rearrangement links TRBV5-6 to TRBJ1-1, with 8 bases lining up with TRBD1. Germline V gene data show CDR1 as SGHDT and CDR2 as YYEEEE. V shed 1 base and J 2 bases; nucleotides not matched to a gene: 13. The CDR3 consists of 18 residues.

This sequence joins TRBV28 and TRBJ1-5, with D perhaps matching TRBD1 (6 bases). CDR3 length: 15 residues. Trimming left V 1 base short and J 6 bases short, with 13 bases between. CDR1 MDHEN and CDR2 SYDVKM come from the germline V gene. CDR3 DNA sequence: TGTGCCAGCAGTTTATCCGCGGGGGGCCGTCAGCCCCAGCATTTT. Protein: CASSLSAGGRQPQHF.

This rearrangement joins TRBV19 to TRBJ1-2; unclear D gene. This CDR3 has 14 amino acids. V shed 7 bases and J shed 5 bases, with 17 bases lying between them. The V gene's germline CDR1 is LNHDA and CDR2 SQIVND (reference sequence). The CDR3 DNA reads TGTGCCAGTACCCCCTCGGGGAGGGTTTATGGCTACACCTTC. Protein sequence: CASTPSGRVYGYTF.

The gene calls are TRBV9 and TRBJ1-5; D might be TRBD1 (5 bases). The CDR3 covers 15 residues. The V end was cut by 4 bases, the J end by 6 bases, with 17 bases between. Germline CDR1 and CDR2: SGDLS and YYNGEE. The CDR3 DNA sequence: TGTGCCAGCAGCCCCCTGTCAGGGTTTGGTCAGCCCCAGCATTTT. It is translated as CASSPLSGFGQPQHF.

The chain has TRBV2 and TRBJ2-7; 16 bases match TRBD2. The CDR3 covers 18 residues. V lost 8 bases to trimming and J lost 2 bases; unmatched junction nucleotides: 12. Germline lookup yields CDR1 SNHLY and CDR2 FYNNEI. The chain's CDR3 is CASSPGLAGGPRPYEQYF. In DNA form, the CDR3 reads TGTGCCAGCTCACCGGGACTAGCGGGGGGGCCCAGACCCTACGAGCAGTACTTC.

This clone was recorded only once. The V and J genes are TRBV7-3 and TRBJ2-2, with 12 bases lining up with TRBD2. Germline V gives CDR1 SGHTA, CDR2 FQGTGA. This CDR3 has 17 amino acids. Unmatched junction bases numbered 9, after V lost 5 bases and J lost 5 bases. The CDR3 DNA reads TGTGCCAGCAGCACCCAACCGGGACTAGCGGGTACCGGGGAGCTGTTTTTT. Amino acids: CASSTQPGLAGTGELFF.

This chain connects TRBV30 to TRBJ2-3; no clear D. Per germline, CDR1 GTSNPN and CDR2 SVGIG (reference sequence). The CDR3 has 15 amino acids. Trimming removed 4 bases at V and 0 bases at J, with 14 bases between. The CDR3 region is CAWMVGGTSTDTQYF. CDR3 nucleotide sequence: TGTGCCTGGATGGTTGGCGGAACTAGCACAGATACGCAGTATTTT.

V gene TRBV6-5 combines with J gene TRBJ1-3; D is perhaps TRBD1 (5 bases). The CDR3 spans 16 residues. The germline V and J ends were trimmed by 0 bases and 6 bases, with 15 bases remaining between them. The germline CDR1 and CDR2 sequences are MNHEY and SVGAGI. CDR3 bases: TGTGCCAGCAGTTACTCGGTCCTTCGGGGGTTAAACACCATATATTTT. It encodes CASSYSVLRGLNTIYF.

The chain is built from TRBV5-1 and TRBJ1-2; 8 positions agree with TRBD1. CDR1 is SGHRS and CDR2 is YFSETQ in the germline V gene. V shed 0 bases and J 8 bases; nucleotides not matched to a gene: 12. CDR3 size: 16 residues. CDR3: CASSLGPQGAPLGYTF. The DNA for the CDR3 is TGCGCCAGCAGCTTGGGCCCTCAGGGGGCCCCTCTAGGCTACACCTTC.

The chain combines TRBV4-3 with TRBJ2-2, with TRBD1 matching 8 bases. The CDR3 is 18 residues long. V trimming: 3 bases; J trimming: 5 bases; junction bases outside the gene matches: 14. Per germline, CDR1 LGHNA and CDR2 YSLEER. CDR3 nucleotide sequence: TGCGCCAGCAGCCAGCGGGGCAGGGGGCCTCTAGGGACCGGGGAGCTGTTTTTT. Translation: CASSQRGRGPLGTGELFF.

The chain is built from TRBV19 and TRBJ2-5; the D gene is possibly TRBD2 (7 bases). V lost 4 bases, J lost 5 bases, and 14 bases lay in between. The germline CDR1 and CDR2 sequences are LNHDA and SQIVND (reference sequence). This CDR3 is 14 amino acids long. In DNA, the CDR3 is TGTGCCAGTAGTACGACGGGGGGCCAGGAGACCCAGTACTTC. Its translation is CASSTTGGQETQYF.

The chain links TRBV7-3 to TRBJ2-3; 8 positions agree with TRBD2. This CDR3 has 15 amino acids. Per germline, CDR1 SGHTA and CDR2 FQGTGA. Trimming cost V 5 bases and J 4 bases; bases outside gene matches: 8. The CDR3 sequence is CASSTPGGAADTQYF. CDR3 nucleotides: TGTGCCAGCAGCACCCCCGGGGGGGCCGCAGATACGCAGTATTTT.

The chain combines TRBV11-3 with TRBJ2-2; weak D call: TRBD2 (5 bases). The germline V and J ends were trimmed by 4 bases and 5 bases, with 8 bases remaining between them. The CDR3 covers 13 residues. Germline V gene lookup returns CDR1 SGHNT and CDR2 YENEEA. CDR3 protein: CASSWRRTGELFF. The CDR3 DNA is TGTGCCAGCAGCTGGAGGCGGACCGGGGAGCTGTTTTTT.

The chain recombines TRBV7-9 with TRBJ1-1; D possibly corresponds to TRBD1 (6 bases). CDR1 and CDR2 from the germline V gene are SEHNR and FQNEAQ (reference sequence). This CDR3 has 13 amino acids. The V and J ends lost 4 bases and 5 bases respectively, with 11 bases between them. The CDR3 DNA follows: TGTGCCAGCAGCTCACAGGGTGGAACTGAAGCTTTCTTT. It yields the protein CASSSQGGTEAFF.

The V gene is TRBV18, the J gene TRBJ2-5; 12 bases line up with TRBD1. Germline V gives CDR1 KGHSH, CDR2 LQKENI. The CDR3 has 18 amino acids. J lost 5 bases, V lost 3 bases, and 13 bases had no gene match. DNA for the CDR3: TGTGCCAGCTCACCGACTTTGGGACAGGGGGCCTTAGAGGAGACCCAGTACTTC. It yields the protein CASSPTLGQGALEETQYF.

The chain's CDR3 is CASSYGGAALQRTQYF. CDR3 in DNA: TGTGCCAGCAGTTACGGCGGGGCTGCCCTTCAAAGGACCCAGTACTTC. The genes are TRBV6-5 and TRBJ2-5, with D maybe TRBD2 (6 bases). The V end lost 2 bases, the J end lost 7 bases, and 20 bases lay between the germline ends. Germline CDR1 MNHEY, CDR2 SVGAGI. The CDR3 extends over 16 amino acids.

The CDR3 DNA is TGTGCCTGGAGCCTTACAGGGTCCGGAAACACCATATATTTT. Its protein is CAWSLTGSGNTIYF. V gene TRBV30 combines with J gene TRBJ1-3, with TRBD1 as a possible D gene (6 bases). Germline loops: CDR1 GTSNPN, CDR2 SVGIG (reference sequence). V was trimmed by 3 bases and J by 4 bases, leaving 13 bases between them. The CDR3 contains 14 residues.

V is TRBV6-5 and J is TRBJ1-4, with 9 bases aligning to TRBD1. V lost 5 bases, J lost 8 bases, and 6 bases stayed unmatched. CDR1 and CDR2 from the germline V gene are MNHEY and SVGAGI. The CDR3 is made up of 14 amino acids. CDR3: CASSPGTGWEKLFF. CDR3 nucleotide sequence: TGTGCCAGCAGTCCGGGGACAGGGTGGGAAAAACTGTTTTTT.

This rearrangement joins TRBV7-3 to TRBJ2-6; 8 bases line up with TRBD1. J was trimmed by 0 bases and V by 5 bases; bases with no gene match: 3. CDR1 and CDR2 (germline): SGHTA, FQGTGA. This CDR3 contains 16 residues. CDR3: CASSTGQGSGANVLTF. In nucleotides, the CDR3 is TGTGCCAGCAGCACCGGACAGGGCTCTGGGGCCAACGTCCTGACTTTC.

The gene calls are TRBV19 and TRBJ1-5; D not resolved. The CDR3 has 13 residues. Germline CDR1 and CDR2: LNHDA and SQIVND (reference sequence). The V and J ends lost 3 bases and 7 bases respectively, with 10 bases between them. This CDR3 reads CASSILLGQPQHF. The CDR3 DNA follows: TGTGCCAGTAGTATTCTACTGGGCCAGCCCCAGCATTTT. Drawing the rest from reference TRBV19 and TRBJ1-5, the complete variable domain is DGGITQSPKYLFRKEGQNVTLSCEQNLNHDAMYWYRQDPGQGLRLIYYSQIVNDFQKGDIAEGYSVSREKKESFPLTVTSAQKNPTAFYLCASSILLGQPQHFGDGTRLSIL.

This rearrangement joins TRBV19 to TRBJ2-7; 7 bases are shared with TRBD1. Germline CDR1 is LNHDA and CDR2 is SQIVND (reference sequence). The V and J ends lost 7 bases and 6 bases, in that order; junction bases with no gene match: 15. The CDR3 spans 15 residues. The CDR3 here is CASKPTGWSGAEQYF. CDR3 coding DNA: TGTGCCAGTAAACCGACAGGGTGGTCCGGCGCCGAGCAGTACTTC. Filled out from reference TRBV19 and TRBJ2-7, the complete variable domain reads DGGITQSPKYLFRKEGQNVTLSCEQNLNHDAMYWYRQDPGQGLRLIYYSQIVNDFQKGDIAEGYSVSREKKESFPLTVTSAQKNPTAFYLCASKPTGWSGAEQYFGPGTRLTVT.

The CDR3 here is CASSRTGRDTEAFF. CDR3 nucleotides: TGTGCCAGCAGTCGAACAGGGAGAGACACTGAAGCTTTCTTT. The chain has TRBV25-1 and TRBJ1-1; D is perhaps TRBD1 (6 bases). The CDR3 has 14 amino acids. Germline lookup yields CDR1 MGHDK and CDR2 SYGVNS. Trimming pared 5 bases from V and 3 bases from J, leaving 13 bases between. Drawing the rest from reference TRBV25-1 and TRBJ1-1, the complete variable domain is EADIYQTPRYLVIGTGKKITLECSQTMGHDKMYWYQQDPGMELHLIHYSYGVNSTEKGDLSSESTVSRIRTEHFPLTLESARPSHTSQYLCASSRTGRDTEAFFGQGTRLTVV.

This clone was detected a few times. The chain is built from TRBV7-2 and TRBJ2-1; 10 nucleotides align to TRBD1. V was clipped by 5 bases and J by 10 bases; unmatched bases: 8. CDR1 is SGHTA and CDR2 is FQGNSA in the germline V gene. The CDR3 has 14 residues. The CDR3 DNA follows: TGTGCCAGCAGCCCCGGACAGGGGGAGGGGGAGCAGTTCTTC. Translating it yields CASSPGQGEGEQFF. The full variable domain, completed using reference TRBV7-2 and TRBJ2-1, is GAGVSQSPSNKVTEKGKDVELRCDPISGHTALYWYRQSLGQGLEFLIYFQGNSAPDKSGLPSDRFSAERTGGSVSTLTIQRTQQEDSAVYLCASSPGQGEGEQFFGPGTRLTVL.

This clone was seen once. The J gene is TRBJ1-1, the V gene TRBV7-9, with 10 bases that match TRBD1. CDR3 length equals 15 residues. The ends lost 5 bases at V and 5 bases at J; junction bases unmatched: 8. Germline V gives CDR1 SEHNR, CDR2 FQNEAQ (reference sequence). CDR3 sequence: CASSPRTGGSTEAFF. The CDR3, as DNA: TGTGCCAGCAGCCCCCGGACAGGGGGATCTACTGAAGCTTTCTTT.

The chain links TRBV5-5 to TRBJ2-2, with D possibly matching TRBD1 (6 bases). The CDR3 length is 16 residues. Trimming removed 4 bases at V and 1 base at J, with 14 bases between. The germline gives CDR1 SGHKS, CDR2 YYEKEE (reference sequence). This chain's CDR3 is CASSRHRALNTGELFF. CDR3 DNA sequence: TGTGCCAGCAGCCGTCACAGGGCCCTGAACACCGGGGAGCTGTTTTTT.

This chain joins TRBV11-2 and TRBJ2-7; D is unresolved. This CDR3 has 12 residues. V lost 3 bases to trimming and J lost 6 bases, with 9 bases between them. Per germline, CDR1 SGHAT and CDR2 FQNNGV. CDR3 sequence reads: CASSFPIGEQYF. The CDR3 nucleotides read TGTGCCAGCAGCTTTCCCATCGGCGAGCAGTACTTC. Complete variable domain (other parts from reference TRBV11-2 and TRBJ2-7): EAGVAQSPRYKIIEKRQSVAFWCNPISGHATLYWYQQILGQGPKLLIQFQNNGVVDDSQLPKDRFSAERLKGVDSTLKIQPAKLEDSAVYLCASSFPIGEQYFGPGTRLTVT.

The chain's CDR3 is CASSARLDTDTQYF. The CDR3 DNA sequence: TGTGCCAGCAGCGCACGACTAGACACAGATACGCAGTATTTT. The V call is TRBV9, the J call TRBJ2-3, with D perhaps matching TRBD2 (6 bases). Trimming shortened V by 3 bases and J by 2 bases, and 10 bases separated the two germline ends. CDR3 length equals 14 residues. Germline CDR1 SGDLS, CDR2 YYNGEE. The full variable domain, its missing parts supplied by reference TRBV9 and TRBJ2-3, is DSGVTQTPKHLITATGQRVTLRCSPRSGDLSVYWYQQSLDQGLQFLIQYYNGEERAKGNILERFSAQQFPDLHSELNLSSLELGDSALYFCASSARLDTDTQYFGPGTRLTVL.

J is TRBJ2-7 and V is TRBV20-1, with TRBD1 matching over 8 bases. This CDR3 is built from 11 residues. The V segment lost 4 bases and the J segment 6 bases; nucleotides outside the gene matches: 2. From germline, CDR1 is DFQATT and CDR2 SNEGSKA (reference sequence). CDR3 loop: CSATDRVEQYF. CDR3 coding DNA: TGCAGTGCTACGGACAGGGTCGAGCAGTACTTC.

The rearrangement joins TRBV19 to TRBJ2-5, with TRBD2 matching 8 bases. The CDR3 runs to 13 residues. The germline CDR1 and CDR2 sequences are LNHDA and SQIVND (reference sequence). V was pared by 3 bases and J by 4 bases, with 1 base of the junction left unmatched. The CDR3 sequence: CASSIGGVETQYF. For the CDR3, the DNA is TGTGCCAGTAGTATCGGGGGGGTAGAGACCCAGTACTTC.

Concerning this clone itself: Additional DNA sequences in this sample encode the identical CDR3. This rearrangement joins TRBV2 to TRBJ2-3; unclear D gene. Trimming removed 9 bases from V and 0 bases from J, with 4 bases in between. The germline CDR1 and CDR2 sequences are SNHLY and FYNNEI. CDR3 length: 11 amino acids. The CDR3 coding sequence is TGTGCCAGTACAAGCACAGATACGCAGTATTTT. Translated: CASTSTDTQYF.